This T cell receptor beta chain was identified in a study of T-cell memory formation after mild COVID-19. Whole-study results and caveats: Clones that got smaller from day 15 to 85 had even CD4/CD8, while clones growing later tipped toward CD4+. Pre-infection memory held some responding clones, suggesting pre-existing cross-reactive T cells responded.

Germline CDR1 reads SNHLY; CDR2 reads FYNNEI. Trimming cost V 7 bases and J 6 bases, with 15 bases left between them. The CDR3 sequence is 13 residues long. MiXCR, run by TCRdb on the 5' RACE reads, gives a single entry per CDR3 protein. The repertoire consists of about 340,000 distinct CDR3 sequences, with 13% occurring once and the leading ten covering over 20%. This clonotype was seen once. Its target is not known. Sequencing used PBMCs or a T cell subset sorted from them (not recorded which). The origin of this receptor is a man between 18 and 35 years old who had mild COVID-19 (a few samples of this study predate the infection). Cell type and time point are not known. The chain couples TRBV2 to TRBJ1-1; no clear D. This CDR3 reads CASKREAEPEAFF. The CDR3 nucleotides are TGTGCCAGCAAAAGGGAGGCAGAACCTGAAGCTTTCTTT.